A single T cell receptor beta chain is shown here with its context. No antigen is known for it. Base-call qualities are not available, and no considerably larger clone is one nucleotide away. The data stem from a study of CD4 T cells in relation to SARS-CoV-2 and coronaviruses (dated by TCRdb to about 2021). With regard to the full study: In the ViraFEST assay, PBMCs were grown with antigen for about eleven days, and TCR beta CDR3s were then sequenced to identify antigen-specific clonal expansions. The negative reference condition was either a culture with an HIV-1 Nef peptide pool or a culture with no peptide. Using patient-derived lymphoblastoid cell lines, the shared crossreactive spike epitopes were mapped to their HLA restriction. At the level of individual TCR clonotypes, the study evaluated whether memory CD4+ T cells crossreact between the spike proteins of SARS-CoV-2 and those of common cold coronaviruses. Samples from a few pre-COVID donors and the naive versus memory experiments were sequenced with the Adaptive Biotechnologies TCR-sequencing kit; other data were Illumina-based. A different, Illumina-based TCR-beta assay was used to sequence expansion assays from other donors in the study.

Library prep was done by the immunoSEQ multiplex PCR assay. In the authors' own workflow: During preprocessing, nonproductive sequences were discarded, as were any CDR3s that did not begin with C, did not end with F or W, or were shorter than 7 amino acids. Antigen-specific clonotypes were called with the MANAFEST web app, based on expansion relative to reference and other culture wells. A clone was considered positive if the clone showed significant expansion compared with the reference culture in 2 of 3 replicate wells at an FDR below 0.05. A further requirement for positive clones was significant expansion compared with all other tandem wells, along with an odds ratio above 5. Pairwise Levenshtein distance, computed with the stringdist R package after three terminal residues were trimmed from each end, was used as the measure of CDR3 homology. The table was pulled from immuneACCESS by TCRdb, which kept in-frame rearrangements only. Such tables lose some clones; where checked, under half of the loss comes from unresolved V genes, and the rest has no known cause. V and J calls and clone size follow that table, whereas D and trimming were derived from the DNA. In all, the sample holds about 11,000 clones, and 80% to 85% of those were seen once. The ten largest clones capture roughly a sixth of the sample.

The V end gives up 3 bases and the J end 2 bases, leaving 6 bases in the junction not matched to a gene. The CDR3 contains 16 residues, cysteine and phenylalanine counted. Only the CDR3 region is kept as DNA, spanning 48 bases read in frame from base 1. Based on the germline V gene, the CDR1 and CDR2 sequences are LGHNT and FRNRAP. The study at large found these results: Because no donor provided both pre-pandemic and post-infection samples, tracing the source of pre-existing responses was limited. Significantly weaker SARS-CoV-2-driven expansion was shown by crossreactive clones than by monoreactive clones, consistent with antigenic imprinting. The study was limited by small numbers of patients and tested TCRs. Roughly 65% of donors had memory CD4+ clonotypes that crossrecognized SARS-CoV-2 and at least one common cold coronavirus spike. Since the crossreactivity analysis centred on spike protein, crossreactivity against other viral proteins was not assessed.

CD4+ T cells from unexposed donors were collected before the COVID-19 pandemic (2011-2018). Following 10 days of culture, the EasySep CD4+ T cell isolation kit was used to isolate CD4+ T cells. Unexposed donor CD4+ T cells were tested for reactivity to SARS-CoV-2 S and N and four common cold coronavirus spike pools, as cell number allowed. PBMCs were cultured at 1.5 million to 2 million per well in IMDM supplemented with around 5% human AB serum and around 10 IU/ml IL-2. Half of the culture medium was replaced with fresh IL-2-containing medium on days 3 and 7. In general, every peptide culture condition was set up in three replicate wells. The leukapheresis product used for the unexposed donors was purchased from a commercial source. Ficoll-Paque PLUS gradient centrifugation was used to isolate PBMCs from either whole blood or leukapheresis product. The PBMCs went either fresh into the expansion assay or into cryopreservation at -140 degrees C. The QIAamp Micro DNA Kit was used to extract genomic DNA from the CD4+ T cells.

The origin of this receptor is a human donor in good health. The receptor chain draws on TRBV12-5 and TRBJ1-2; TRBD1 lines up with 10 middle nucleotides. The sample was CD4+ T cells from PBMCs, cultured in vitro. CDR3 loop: CASGLVTGQGNYGYTF. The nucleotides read TGTGCTAGTGGTTTAGTTACGGGACAGGGGAACTATGGCTACACCTTC.